This T cell receptor beta chain was sequenced during a study of T cells in Graves' hyperthyroidism and ophthalmopathy. Amplification targeted TCR beta CDR3 regions from RNA transcripts. The HTBI primer set served for first-round RT-PCR of the TCR CDR3. Using its own MiXCR run on the multiplex PCR reads, TCRdb lists one record per CDR3 protein. Here the sample spans 660,000 or so distinct CDR3 sequences, just under 45% being singletons. A single count supports this clonotype. This CDR3 region has 16 residues. Trimming removed 6 bases at V and 0 bases at J, with 18 bases between. The germline gives CDR1 DFQATT, CDR2 SNEGSKA (reference sequence).

This receptor was taken from an adult man with Graves' disease, either hyperthyroidism or ophthalmopathy (not recorded which). Sequences were obtained from peripheral blood or thyroid tissue (not recorded which). The chain recombines TRBV20-1 with TRBJ1-5, with a weak D call TRBD1 (6 bases). The CDR3 DNA is TGCAGTGCAAAAACCCCGGACAGATATAGCAATCAGCCCCAGCATTTT. Amino acid sequence: CSAKTPDRYSNQPQHF.